These 28 T cell receptor beta chains were all obtained from the same sample, sequenced in a study of blood T cell repertoires in COVID-19. The assay was immunoSEQ multiplex PCR, and TCRdb's table has in-frame clones only and misses some. The sample contains some 150,000 clones, about 92% of which appear only once. The sequencing input was peripheral blood. The receptors shown here come from a human donor in a cohort sampled during active COVID-19.

The J gene is TRBJ2-3, the V gene TRBV5-6; D may be TRBD2 (5 bases). V lost 5 bases, J lost 1 base, and 14 bases lay in between. Germline-derived CDR1 and CDR2 are SGHDT and YYEEEE. The CDR3 sequence is 15 residues long. The CDR3 protein is CASRPTRRGTDTQYF. CDR3 DNA sequence: TGTGCCAGCAGGCCTACTAGAAGGGGCACAGATACGCAGTATTTT.

The CDR3 DNA is TGCGCCAGCAGCCGAAAACTCGTCGGGACAGGGAACATCGCCGGGGAGCTGTTTTTT. It translates to CASSRKLVGTGNIAGELFF. The chain has TRBV4-1 and TRBJ2-2; 9 nucleotides line up with TRBD1. CDR3 size: 19 residues. V was pared by 4 bases and J by 6 bases, with 18 bases of the junction left unmatched. Germline-derived CDR1 and CDR2 are MGHRA and YSYEKL.

This chain connects TRBV7-2 to TRBJ1-5; D not certain. Germline V gives CDR1 SGHTA, CDR2 FQGNSA. The CDR3 covers 14 residues. Trimming removed 5 bases at V and 5 bases at J, with 13 bases between. CDR3 loop: CASSTRGGYQPQHF. In DNA form, the CDR3 reads TGTGCCAGCAGCACCCGTGGAGGGTATCAGCCCCAGCATTTT.

The chain employs TRBV9 and TRBJ2-7, with 9 bases identical to TRBD1. This CDR3 comprises 16 residues. In germline, CDR1 is SGDLS, CDR2 YYNGEE. The V and J ends lost 0 bases and 3 bases, in that order; junction bases with no gene match: 7. As DNA, the CDR3 is TGTGCCAGCAGCGTAGCGGCCGGACAGGGGATCTACGAGCAGTACTTC. This encodes CASSVAAGQGIYEQYF.

This chain uses TRBV19 with TRBJ1-1; TRBD1 is a possible D gene (6 bases). The CDR3 covers 15 residues. V dropped 4 bases and J dropped 8 bases, with 20 bases sitting between them. Germline V gene lookup returns CDR1 LNHDA and CDR2 SQIVND (reference sequence). The CDR3: CASSTITGGGGEAFF. CDR3 coding DNA: TGTGCCAGTAGTACCATAACCGGCGGGGGCGGGGAAGCTTTCTTT.

The chain couples TRBV11-2 to TRBJ1-2, with a weak D call TRBD1 (6 bases). CDR3 length: 12 amino acids. Germline V gene sequence: CDR1 SGHAT, CDR2 FQNNGV. V shed 4 bases and J shed 5 bases, with 8 bases lying between them. In DNA form, the CDR3 reads TGTGCCAGCAGCTCACAGGGATATGGCTACACCTTC. It translates to CASSSQGYGYTF.

The chain recombines TRBV5-1 with TRBJ1-5; 9 bases line up with TRBD1. CDR1 and CDR2 from the germline V gene are SGHRS and YFSETQ. V lost 0 bases and J lost 6; bases outside the gene matches: 1. The CDR3 has 14 amino acids. The DNA for the CDR3 is TGCGCCAGCAGCTTGGGGACAGGGGTTCAGCCCCAGCATTTT. This sequence encodes CASSLGTGVQPQHF.

The CDR3 DNA follows: TGTGCCAGCAGCTTAGGAATTGGCGGGACCTACAATGAGCAGTTCTTC. Its translation: CASSLGIGGTYNEQFF. The chain couples TRBV11-2 to TRBJ2-1, with a possible D match to TRBD2 (6 bases). The V gene's germline CDR1 is SGHAT and CDR2 FQNNGV. Between the trimmed V and J ends, which lost 1 base and 2 bases, there was a span of 12 bases. The CDR3 is made up of 16 amino acids.

This clone has only one observation. The chain carries TRBV20-1 and TRBJ2-5; D is unresolved. The germline gives CDR1 DFQATT, CDR2 SNEGSKA (reference sequence). The V gene lost 3 bases and the J gene lost 6 bases, with 14 bases spanning the gap. This CDR3 spans 13 amino acids. In DNA form, the CDR3 reads TGCAGTGCTAGTGATGTGGGTGACAAGACCCAGTACTTC. Amino acids: CSASDVGDKTQYF.

The V and J genes are TRBV7-9 and TRBJ2-1, with 11 bases identical to TRBD2. Germline V CDR1 and CDR2: SEHNR, FQNEAQ (reference sequence). V lost 5 bases to trimming and J lost 0 bases; unmatched junction nucleotides: 9. This CDR3 contains 18 residues. The CDR3 loop reads CASSQHSGGAYSYNEQFF. The CDR3 coding sequence is TGTGCCAGCAGCCAACATAGCGGGGGGGCTTACTCCTACAATGAGCAGTTCTTC.

CDR3 amino acids: CASRLVGAPRTDTQYF. The CDR3 DNA follows: TGTGCCAGCAGACTTGTTGGGGCCCCCCGCACAGATACGCAGTATTTT. This chain links TRBV7-9 with TRBJ2-3, with D perhaps TRBD1 (5 bases). The CDR3 extends over 16 amino acids. Trimming shortened V by 6 bases and J by 1 base, and 17 bases separated the two germline ends. Looked up from germline, CDR1 is SEHNR and CDR2 is FQNEAQ (reference sequence).

The genes are TRBV9 and TRBJ1-6, with 11 bases aligning to TRBD1. The V segment lost 4 bases and the J segment 9 bases; nucleotides outside the gene matches: 6. The CDR3 covers 15 residues. The germline V gene has CDR1 SGDLS and CDR2 YYNGEE. The CDR3 nucleotides read TGTGCCAGCAGCACCCCGGGACAGGGGGGTTCACCCCTCCACTTT. The encoded protein is CASSTPGQGGSPLHF.

The rearrangement uses TRBV5-5 and TRBJ1-2; TRBD1 matches at 7 bases. The CDR3 is 15 residues long. V gave up 0 bases and J gave up 11 bases; unmatched junction bases: 13. The germline gives CDR1 SGHKS, CDR2 YYEKEE (reference sequence). CDR3: CASSLVISGTVGYTF. Written as DNA, the CDR3 is TGTGCCAGCAGCTTGGTGATTTCTGGGACAGTGGGTTACACCTTC.

The chain is built from TRBV9 and TRBJ1-3; TRBD1 aligns across 7 bases. V was pared by 4 bases and J by 2 bases, with 18 bases of the junction left unmatched. Germline assignment: CDR1 SGDLS and CDR2 YYNGEE. This CDR3 region has 19 residues. The CDR3 region has the DNA TGTGCCAGCAGCCATTCCAACTACAGGGGTTCAGTGGCTGGAAACACCATATATTTT. Protein product: CASSHSNYRGSVAGNTIYF.

This sequence joins TRBV7-2 and TRBJ2-7, with no clear D. Germline loops: CDR1 SGHTA, CDR2 FQGNSA. V was clipped by 1 base and J by 3 bases, with 13 bases between them. The CDR3 runs 15 residues. The CDR3 DNA is TGTGCCAGCAGCTTAGTTATGGCGGCTGTCTACGAGCAGTACTTC. Protein sequence: CASSLVMAAVYEQYF. Using reference TRBV7-2 and TRBJ2-7 for the parts outside the CDR3, the full variable domain is GAGVSQSPSNKVTEKGKDVELRCDPISGHTALYWYRQSLGQGLEFLIYFQGNSAPDKSGLPSDRFSAERTGGSVSTLTIQRTQQEDSAVYLCASSLVMAAVYEQYFGPGTRLTVT.

The rearrangement links TRBV2 to TRBJ1-4; TRBD1 might be the D (6 bases). V dropped 7 bases and J dropped 3 bases, with 21 bases sitting between them. Germline V gives CDR1 SNHLY, CDR2 FYNNEI. The CDR3 is 17 amino acids. CDR3 residues: CASTKGAPGAPNEKLFF. CDR3 bases: TGTGCCAGCACCAAAGGGGCCCCAGGGGCCCCTAATGAAAAACTGTTTTTT.

J is TRBJ1-2 and V is TRBV7-9; tentatively, D is TRBD1 (5 bases). Germline loops: CDR1 SEHNR, CDR2 FQNEAQ (reference sequence). Trimming shortened V by 7 bases and J by 5 bases, and 11 bases separated the two germline ends. The CDR3 runs to 12 residues. CDR3 nucleotides: TGTGCCAGCACCAAACAGGCTTATGGCTACACCTTC. Protein sequence: CASTKQAYGYTF.

This clone occurred once. The chain couples TRBV7-9 to TRBJ2-7; 7 bases are shared with TRBD2. V lost 5 bases to trimming and J lost 4 bases; unmatched junction nucleotides: 2. CDR1 SEHNR and CDR2 FQNEAQ come from the germline V gene (reference sequence). The CDR3 covers 12 residues. CDR3 region: CASSPREYEQYF. CDR3 DNA: TGTGCCAGCAGCCCGCGGGAGTACGAGCAGTACTTC. The variable domain in full, completed from reference TRBV7-9 and TRBJ2-7, reads DTGVSQNPRHKITKRGQNVTFRCDPISEHNRLYWYRQTLGQGPEFLTYFQNEAQLEKSRLLSDRFSAERPKGSFSTLEIQRTEQGDSAMYLCASSPREYEQYFGPGTRLTVT.

J is TRBJ1-2 and V is TRBV5-1; D is unclear. The V gene's germline CDR1 is SGHRS and CDR2 YFSETQ. V was pared by 4 bases and J by 6 bases, with 10 bases between. CDR3 length equals 12 residues. CDR3 protein: CASSKTADGYTF. CDR3 nucleotides: TGCGCCAGCAGCAAAACAGCAGATGGCTACACCTTC.

This chain connects TRBV19 to TRBJ1-2; 7 bases are shared with TRBD1. Germline CDR1 is LNHDA and CDR2 is SQIVND (reference sequence). J lost 8 bases, V lost 6 bases, and 9 bases had no gene match. The CDR3 contains 13 residues. CDR3: CASSAQQGSGYTF. DNA for the CDR3: TGTGCCAGTAGCGCTCAACAGGGGAGCGGCTACACCTTC. The complete variable domain, with remaining parts taken from reference TRBV19 and TRBJ1-2, reads DGGITQSPKYLFRKEGQNVTLSCEQNLNHDAMYWYRQDPGQGLRLIYYSQIVNDFQKGDIAEGYSVSREKKESFPLTVTSAQKNPTAFYLCASSAQQGSGYTFGSGTRLTVV.

The rearrangement joins TRBV18 to TRBJ1-1; D not certain. From germline, CDR1 is KGHSH and CDR2 LQKENI. The CDR3 is 12 amino acids. Trimming pared 4 bases from V and 12 bases from J, leaving 15 bases between. In DNA form, the CDR3 reads TGTGCCAGCTCACTCGACACGCAAAGCTCTTTCTTT. The encoded protein is CASSLDTQSSFF.

This chain connects TRBV19 to TRBJ1-4; TRBD1 is a possible D gene (5 bases). The germline V gene has CDR1 LNHDA and CDR2 SQIVND (reference sequence). V gave up 1 base and J gave up 3 bases, with 6 bases separating them. The CDR3 has 14 amino acids. CDR3 protein: CASSIVQANEKLFF. The CDR3 DNA is TGTGCCAGTAGTATAGTACAGGCTAATGAAAAACTGTTTTTT.

The gene calls are TRBV5-1 and TRBJ2-1, with D perhaps matching TRBD1 (6 bases). The germline V gene has CDR1 SGHRS and CDR2 YFSETQ. The CDR3 extends over 16 amino acids. V was cut by 4 bases and J by 5 bases, with 19 bases left in between. CDR3 nucleotides: TGCGCCAGCAGCAAACGAACAGGGAGCGAGCACAATGAGCAGTTCTTC. This sequence encodes CASSKRTGSEHNEQFF. The full variable domain, completed using reference TRBV5-1 and TRBJ2-1, is KAGVTQTPRYLIKTRGQQVTLSCSPISGHRSVSWYQQTPGQGLQFLFEYFSETQRNKGNFPGRFSGRQFSNSRSEMNVSTLELGDSALYLCASSKRTGSEHNEQFFGPGTRLTVL.

The chain carries TRBV4-2 and TRBJ2-1, with 7 positions matching TRBD1. Per the germline V gene, CDR1 is LGHNA and CDR2 is YNFKEQ. This CDR3 is 17 amino acids long. V was pared by 1 base and J by 5 bases, with 11 bases of the junction left unmatched. CDR3: CASSQVSPTGTHNEQFF. CDR3 DNA sequence: TGTGCCAGCAGCCAAGTTTCCCCGACAGGGACGCACAATGAGCAGTTCTTC.

CDR3 sequence (DNA): TGTGCCACAGGTCCGACAGGGCCCCTCTCCTACGAGCAGTACTTC. Its protein is CATGPTGPLSYEQYF. The V call is TRBV6-5, the J call TRBJ2-7; TRBD1 matches at 7 bases. Germline CDR1 MNHEY, CDR2 SVGAGI. The CDR3 sequence is 15 residues long. Unmatched junction bases numbered 12, after V lost 10 bases and J lost 0 bases.

The chain recombines TRBV19 with TRBJ1-1, with 7 nucleotides matching TRBD1. Germline CDR1 LNHDA, CDR2 SQIVND (reference sequence). V dropped 6 bases and J dropped 3; count of bases not matched to a gene: 7. The CDR3 spans 14 residues. The CDR3 sequence: CASSRQGTDTEAFF. For the CDR3, the DNA is TGTGCCAGTAGCCGACAGGGTACGGACACTGAAGCTTTCTTT.

The chain uses TRBV6-5 and TRBJ1-2, with D perhaps matching TRBD1 (5 bases). V shed 5 bases and J shed 2 bases, with 15 bases lying between them. CDR3 size: 15 residues. Germline V gene lookup returns CDR1 MNHEY and CDR2 SVGAGI. The CDR3 loop reads CASSLSQGDNYGYTF. The CDR3 DNA sequence: TGTGCCAGCAGTCTATCTCAGGGTGACAACTATGGCTACACCTTC.

The chain is built from TRBV6-4 and TRBJ2-3, with unresolved D. The CDR3 extends over 15 amino acids. V was clipped by 0 bases and J by 1 base, with 8 bases between them. CDR1 MRHNA and CDR2 SNTAGT come from the germline V gene. This chain's CDR3 is CASSDSFRCTDTQYF. The CDR3 DNA reads TGTGCCAGCAGTGACTCTTTCAGGTGCACAGATACGCAGTATTTT.